Shown below are 22 T cell receptor beta chains from a single sample sequenced in a study of cytomegalovirus exposure and HLA in healthy donors. The PCR employed 60 Vbeta primers together with 13 Jbeta primers. Measured with immunoSEQ multiplex PCR; TCRdb has only the in-frame clones, and not every one. The sample lists about 130,000 clones, 74% occurring once. The sequenced material came from PBMCs. The receptors originated from a man between 18 and 35 years old in good health and CMV-seropositive.

The V and J genes are TRBV27 and TRBJ2-1; D gene uncertain. The germline V and J ends were trimmed by 4 bases and 6 bases, with 4 bases remaining between them. Germline CDR1 and CDR2: MNHEY and SMNVEV (reference sequence). The CDR3 loop spans 11 amino acids. DNA of the CDR3: TGTGCCAGCAGTTCCCGCAATGAGCAGTTCTTC. It translates to CASSSRNEQFF.

This chain connects TRBV7-9 to TRBJ1-5; a weak D match, TRBD1 (6 bases). In germline, CDR1 is SEHNR, CDR2 FQNEAQ (reference sequence). The length of the CDR3 is 15 residues. V gave up 0 bases and J gave up 9 bases, with 15 bases separating them. This CDR3 is CASSLAGTRQGPQHF. CDR3 in DNA: TGTGCCAGCAGCTTAGCGGGGACACGGCAAGGGCCCCAGCATTTT.

The chain combines TRBV28 with TRBJ1-1; a possible D gene is TRBD1 (5 bases). Germline V lookup: CDR1 MDHEN, CDR2 SYDVKM. The CDR3 is 12 amino acids. V lost 4 bases and J lost 9, with 12 bases in between. The CDR3 region has the DNA TGTGCCAGCAGTTACGGCAGGGTAAAAGCTTTCTTT. The encoded protein is CASSYGRVKAFF.

The chain carries TRBV10-3 and TRBJ2-6; D perhaps matches TRBD1 (5 bases). The CDR3 length is 17 residues. Germline V gene sequence: CDR1 ENHRY, CDR2 SYGVKD. V was clipped by 3 bases and J by 0 bases, with 12 bases between them. DNA for the CDR3: TGTGCCATCAGTGACGTGACAGTTGGCTCTGGGGCCAACGTCCTGACTTTC. Translated: CAISDVTVGSGANVLTF.

V usage is TRBV7-2 and J usage is TRBJ2-1, with 7 bases fitting TRBD1. With 8 bases clipped from V and 5 bases from J, the junction kept 9 bases outside the gene matches. Germline CDR1 is SGHTA and CDR2 is FQGNSA. The CDR3 has 14 amino acids. The CDR3 region is CASAYRTGHNEQFF. The CDR3 nucleotides are TGTGCCAGCGCCTACCGGACAGGACACAATGAGCAGTTCTTC.

V usage is TRBV21-1 and J usage is TRBJ1-5. TRBV21-1 counts as a pseudogene. The length of the CDR3 is 14 residues. This CDR3 reads CASPLWGDCQPQHF. Here the CDR3 DNA reads TGTGCCAGTCCATTGTGGGGGGATTGTCAGCCCCAGCATTTT.

This chain connects TRBV28 to TRBJ1-1; D is undetermined. Trimming removed 5 bases from V and 4 bases from J, with 14 bases in between. CDR3 length: 14 residues. Germline V gene lookup returns CDR1 MDHEN and CDR2 SYDVKM. CDR3 sequence (DNA): TGTGCCAGCAGTCAGACCCTGGCGGTCACTGAAGCTTTCTTT. Translating it yields CASSQTLAVTEAFF. Based on the CDR3 plus reference TRBV28 and TRBJ1-1, the full variable domain is DVKVTQSSRYLVKRTGEKVFLECVQDMDHENMFWYRQDPGLGLRLIYFSYDVKMKEKGDIPEGYSVSREKKERFSLILESASTNQTSMYLCASSQTLAVTEAFFGQGTRLTVV.

This clone was seen only a few times. The chain couples TRBV7-3 to TRBJ1-5, with a possible D match to TRBD1 (5 bases). Germline V gene sequence: CDR1 SGHTA, CDR2 FQGTGA. The CDR3 length is 19 residues. Trimming removed 0 bases at V and 1 base at J, with 19 bases between. CDR3 residues: CASSLTGKGGVVSNQPQHF. Here the CDR3 DNA reads TGTGCCAGCAGCTTAACAGGAAAGGGAGGGGTGGTAAGCAATCAGCCCCAGCATTTT.

V is TRBV10-3 and J is TRBJ2-6; D possibly corresponds to TRBD2 (6 bases). Germline lookup yields CDR1 ENHRY and CDR2 SYGVKD. This CDR3 has 20 amino acids. Trimming left V 6 bases short and J 1 base short, with 25 bases between. The CDR3 bases are TGTGCCATCAGCCCTAGGGGACTCCTTATCAGCTCATCTGGGGCCAACGTCCTGACTTTC. Its translation: CAISPRGLLISSSGANVLTF.

The rearrangement links TRBV7-2 to TRBJ1-2, with a weak D call TRBD1 (6 bases). Trimming took 7 bases from V and 7 from J, leaving 16 bases between them. This CDR3 is 13 amino acids long. The germline CDR1 and CDR2 sequences are SGHTA and FQGNSA. CDR3 region: CASNYKGEGGYTF. DNA for the CDR3: TGTGCCAGCAACTATAAGGGGGAGGGTGGCTACACCTTC.

CDR3 amino acids: CASSRLNRPATNEKLFF. Here the CDR3 DNA reads TGTGCCAGCTCACGTTTAAATCGCCCGGCAACTAATGAAAAACTGTTTTTT. The chain joins TRBV18 to TRBJ1-4, with D unclear. This CDR3 spans 17 amino acids. CDR1 KGHSH and CDR2 LQKENI come from the germline V gene. V lost 4 bases and J lost 0, with 15 bases in between. The whole variable domain, filled in from reference TRBV18 and TRBJ1-4, reads NAGVMQNPRHLVRRRGQEARLRCSPMKGHSHVYWYRQLPEEGLKFMVYLQKENIIDESGMPKERFSAEFPKEGPSILRIQQVVRGDSAAYFCASSRLNRPATNEKLFFGSGTQLSVL.

The rearrangement uses TRBV5-1 and TRBJ1-1; 8 bases align to TRBD1. Germline V gene sequence: CDR1 SGHRS, CDR2 YFSETQ. The CDR3 length is 16 residues. V gave up 4 bases and J gave up 0 bases; unmatched junction bases: 8. The CDR3 DNA reads TGCGCCAGCAGCACAGGACAGGGCTCCCTGAACACTGAAGCTTTCTTT. Encoded protein: CASSTGQGSLNTEAFF.

In its sample, this clone was seen a few times. This chain uses TRBV5-4 with TRBJ2-1, with 7 bases lining up with TRBD1. This CDR3 has 14 amino acids. Germline CDR1 SGHNT, CDR2 YYREEE (reference sequence). With 2 bases clipped from V and 4 bases from J, the junction kept 3 bases outside the gene matches. The CDR3, as DNA: TGTGCCAGCAGCTTCCTGGGACAGTACAATGAGCAGTTCTTC. As protein: CASSFLGQYNEQFF.

The chain joins TRBV7-2 to TRBJ2-5; a weak D match, TRBD1 (5 bases). The CDR3 spans 12 residues. Trimming cost V 10 bases and J 4 bases, with 13 bases left between them. Germline assignment: CDR1 SGHTA and CDR2 FQGNSA. CDR3 sequence reads: CATNAGSETQYF. The CDR3, as DNA: TGTGCCACCAACGCAGGGTCAGAGACCCAGTACTTC.

The V call is TRBV30, the J call TRBJ2-7; possibly TRBD2 for D (5 bases). The CDR3 is 13 amino acids. Trimming took 1 base from V and 3 from J, leaving 10 bases between them. Germline CDR1 reads GTSNPN; CDR2 reads SVGIG (reference sequence). CDR3 in amino acids: CAWSGGNLYEQYF. Written as DNA, the CDR3 is TGTGCCTGGAGTGGAGGGAATCTCTACGAGCAGTACTTC. Filled out from reference TRBV30 and TRBJ2-7, the complete variable domain reads SQTIHQWPATLVQPVGSPLSLECTVEGTSNPNLYWYRQAAGRGLQLLFYSVGIGQISSEVPQNLSASRPQDRQFILSSKKLLLSDSGFYLCAWSGGNLYEQYFGPGTRLTVT.

V gene TRBV18 combines with J gene TRBJ2-1, with 10 bases fitting TRBD2. Germline V gives CDR1 KGHSH, CDR2 LQKENI. Trimming took 1 base from V and 6 from J; bases not matched to a gene: 6. This CDR3 spans 16 amino acids. CDR3 in DNA: TGTGCCAGCTCACCACGCGCACTAGCGGGATCCAATGAGCAGTTCTTC. Protein: CASSPRALAGSNEQFF.

This clone was counted a single time. This chain joins TRBV6-6 and TRBJ2-1; D remains unclear. The CDR3 runs to 16 residues. Germline assignment: CDR1 MNHNY and CDR2 SVGAGI (reference sequence). The V gene lost 6 bases and the J gene lost 0 bases, with 15 bases spanning the gap. CDR3 DNA: TGTGCCAGCAGCCGCGATGCCATTAGCTCCTACAATGAGCAGTTCTTC. Protein: CASSRDAISSYNEQFF.

CDR3 DNA sequence: TGTGCCAGTTCAGGGGTGTTGGAGACCCAGTACTTC. This encodes CASSGVLETQYF. The chain recombines TRBV2 with TRBJ2-5, with D possibly TRBD1 on 6 matching bases. There are 12 residues in the CDR3. The V gene's germline CDR1 is SNHLY and CDR2 FYNNEI. The V end was cut by 9 bases, the J end by 5 bases, with 13 bases between.

The chain has TRBV5-4 and TRBJ2-1; 7 bases align to TRBD2. The V segment lost 4 bases and the J segment 4 bases; nucleotides outside the gene matches: 11. The CDR3 loop spans 16 amino acids. The germline gives CDR1 SGHNT, CDR2 YYREEE (reference sequence). The CDR3 sequence is CASSPLGSGIYNEQFF. The CDR3 bases are TGTGCCAGCAGCCCCCTGGGGAGCGGGATATACAATGAGCAGTTCTTC.

The chain combines TRBV27 with TRBJ1-6; a possible D gene is TRBD1 (6 bases). CDR1 is MNHEY, CDR2 SMNVEV, per germline (reference sequence). Trimming cost V 6 bases and J 8 bases, with 8 bases left between them. The CDR3 loop spans 12 amino acids. The DNA for the CDR3 is TGTGCCAGCAGCAACAGGGATTCACCCCTCCACTTT. It yields the protein CASSNRDSPLHF.

This clone has more than one count but fewer than ten. At the DNA level, this CDR3 is encoded by other sequences in the same sample as well. The chain uses TRBV6-5 and TRBJ1-4; possibly TRBD1 for D (6 bases). Deletions cut 2 bases from V and 7 bases from J, with 11 bases between. The CDR3 is 14 residues long. The V gene's germline CDR1 is MNHEY and CDR2 SVGAGI. The CDR3 DNA reads TGTGCCAGCAGTTACGCAGGGGCTGGTGAAAAACTGTTTTTT. It specifies CASSYAGAGEKLFF.

The table lists this clone with a count of one. A read error may produce the germline difference seen at one junction end. The chain joins TRBV7-7 to TRBJ2-1, with D possibly being TRBD1 (6 bases). CDR3 length equals 12 residues. Germline loops: CDR1 SSHAT, CDR2 FNYEAQ (reference sequence). The CDR3 DNA reads TGTGCTAGCAGCCACAGGGTGGGTGAGCAGTTCTTC. It specifies CASSHRVGEQFF.